This is a list of T cell receptor beta chains from one sample in a study of cytomegalovirus exposure and HLA in healthy donors. Generated by immunoSEQ multiplex PCR, the TCRdb table keeps only in-frame clones and is missing some. The data hold 100,000 to 120,000 clones, with around 15% observed a single time. The material sequenced was PBMCs. These receptor sequences come from a female donor in good health and CMV-seronegative. CDR3s include the opening cysteine and the closing phenylalanine or tryptophan. D genes are given only for firm matches. Clone size is given for some rows only: seen once, a few or many times, or a class if the clone is expanded.

D	V	J	size	DNA	CDR3
NA	TRBV5-6	TRBJ1-2	few	TGTGCCAGCAGCTTGATGGGCAATTATGGCTACACCTTC	CASSLMGNYGYTF
TRBD1	TRBV7-9	TRBJ1-2	NA	TGTGCCAGCAGCTTAGCCCTGGGACAGGGTATCTCCGGCTACACCTTC	CASSLALGQGISGYTF
NA	TRBV5-1	TRBJ1-4	few	TGCGCCAGCAGTTCGCCGGGACTCCAAAATGAAAAACTGTTTTTT	CASSSPGLQNEKLFF
TRBD1	TRBV5-4	TRBJ1-3	NA	TGTGCCAGCAGCCCAATGACAGGGTCCGGAAACACCATATATTTT	CASSPMTGSGNTIYF
TRBD1	TRBV6-1	TRBJ1-3	few	TGTGCCAGCAGTGAAGCGATGGGTAGTTTAATCGGGACAGCCTCTGGAAACACCATATATTTT	CASSEAMGSLIGTASGNTIYF
NA	TRBV30	TRBJ2-6	few	TGTGCCTGGAGTGTAGGGGCGACTGGGGCCAACGTCCTGACTTTC	CAWSVGATGANVLTF
NA	TRBV5-1	TRBJ1-2	few	TGCGCCAGCAGCTTGGGGAGGATAGCTAACTATGGCTACACCTTC	CASSLGRIANYGYTF
TRBD1	TRBV30	TRBJ1-4	few	TGTGCCTGGAGAGCCGGGACAGGGCTTTCCAAAGGGGAAAAACTGTTTTTT	CAWRAGTGLSKGEKLFF
NA	TRBV9	TRBJ2-3	NA	TGTGCCAGCAGCGGAATTACTAGCACAGATACGCAGTATTTT	CASSGITSTDTQYF
NA	TRBV6-1	TRBJ1-5	medium-sized	TGTGCCAGCAGTGGAGCAGGGGCTGGTCAGCCCCAGCATTTT	CASSGAGAGQPQHF
TRBD2	TRBV28	TRBJ2-3	few	TGTGCCAGCAGGGGGACTAGCGGGAGGACAGATACGCAGTATTTT	CASRGTSGRTDTQYF
TRBD1	TRBV30	TRBJ1-2	NA	TGTGCCTGGAGTGCGTCGGGACAGGGAATCAACTATGGCTACACCTTC	CAWSASGQGINYGYTF
NA	TRBV7-9	TRBJ1-2	NA	TGTGCCAGCAGCGCCATGGGCAGGCACTATGGCTACACCTTC	CASSAMGRHYGYTF
NA	TRBV7-6	TRBJ2-3	few	TGTGCCAGCAGCTTAGGCGCAGGGACAAAGGTGGTTCCAGATACGCAGTATTTT	CASSLGAGTKVVPDTQYF
TRBD2	TRBV5-4	TRBJ2-6	few	TGTGCCAGCCGCGGGGGGGGAAGCTCTGGGGCCAACGTCCTGACTTTC	CASRGGGSSGANVLTF
TRBD2	TRBV7-2	TRBJ2-5	once	TGTGCCAGCAGCTTTTTTCTCGGGGGGGCCGGGGGTCCGTGGGAGACCCAGTACTTC	CASSFFLGGAGGPWETQYF
TRBD1	TRBV2	TRBJ1-4	few	TGTGCCAGCGCGACAGGGCGGGGTGAAAAACTGTTTTTT	CASATGRGEKLFF
TRBD1	TRBV30	TRBJ2-4	few	TGTGCCTGGAGTGAATACGGGACAGGGGAACTACATAGAGCCAAAAACATTCAGTACTTC	CAWSEYGTGELHRAKNIQYF
NA	TRBV27	TRBJ2-7	few	TGTGCCAGCAGTCCCGACAGTGGGGTCAACGAGCAGTACTTC	CASSPDSGVNEQYF
NA	TRBV7-2	TRBJ2-3	NA	TGTGCCAGCAGCTTACGGGCAGATACGCAGTATTTT	CASSLRADTQYF
TRBD1	TRBV2	TRBJ2-7	NA	TGTGCCAGCAGGGGGACAGATGCCTACGAGCAGTACTTC	CASRGTDAYEQYF
TRBD1	TRBV19	TRBJ2-7	NA	TGTGCCAGTAGTACGAGACAGGGGTCCTACGAGCAGTACTTC	CASSTRQGSYEQYF
TRBD2	TRBV4-3	TRBJ2-2	NA	TGCGCCAGCAGCCGGAAGAAAGCGGGATCGAACACCGGGGAGCTGTTTTTT	CASSRKKAGSNTGELFF
TRBD1	TRBV27	TRBJ1-5	few	TGTGCCAGCAGGGTAAGACAGGGCCTTAATCAGCCCCAGCATTTT	CASRVRQGLNQPQHF
NA	TRBV28	TRBJ2-7	NA	TGTGCCAGCAGAATAGGGGCCGATTCATACGAGCAGTACTTC	CASRIGADSYEQYF
NA	TRBV5-6	TRBJ1-1	few	TGTGCCAGCAGCTGGGCTCGGCGGACTGGAGCTTTCTTT	CASSWARRTGAFF
TRBD1	TRBV28	TRBJ1-5	NA	TGTGCCAGCAGTGTTCTCCTGGGACAGGGAAATAGCAATCAGCCCCAGCATTTT	CASSVLLGQGNSNQPQHF
NA	TRBV9	TRBJ1-4	NA	TGTGCCAGCAGCCCCTACAGGGTGGGGGAAAAACTGTTTTTT	CASSPYRVGEKLFF
NA	TRBV7-2	TRBJ2-2	NA	TGTGCCAGCAGCTGGGAGAACCCGAACACCGGGGAGCTGTTTTTT	CASSWENPNTGELFF
NA	TRBV18	TRBJ2-2	NA	TGTGCCAGCCGCGGACAGACGAACACCGGGGAGCTGTTTTTT	CASRGQTNTGELFF
TRBD2	TRBV7-8	TRBJ2-7	NA	TGTGCCAGCAGCAATCTAGCGGGGAGCTCCTACGAGCAGTACTTC	CASSNLAGSSYEQYF
NA	TRBV5-1	TRBJ1-5	NA	TGCGCCAGCAGCTATACCGGTGGTCAGCCCCAGCATTTT	CASSYTGGQPQHF
TRBD1	TRBV11-2	TRBJ1-2	few	TGTGCCAGCAGCTTAGGTTATAACCCAGGGGGCTCTGGCTACACCTTC	CASSLGYNPGGSGYTF
NA	TRBV30	TRBJ1-5	few	TGTGCCTGGAGTGTACTGGGAGGGCGCGGACAGCCCCAGCATTTT	CAWSVLGGRGQPQHF
TRBD1	TRBV5-1	TRBJ2-1	NA	TGCGCCAGCAGTTCGACAGGGGCTAGCTCCTACAATGAGCAGTTCTTC	CASSSTGASSYNEQFF
NA	TRBV19	TRBJ2-2	NA	TGTGCCAGTAGTATAGACAGGGGAACCGGGGAGCTGTTTTTT	CASSIDRGTGELFF
NA	TRBV30	TRBJ2-7	few	TGTGCCTGGAAGGTGGCAGGGCCCGGCTGGCAGTACTTC	CAWKVAGPGWQYF
NA	TRBV5-1	TRBJ2-7	few	TGCGCCAGCAGCTTGGACACCAGCTCCTACGAGCAGTACTTC	CASSLDTSSYEQYF
TRBD2	TRBV10-2	TRBJ2-1	few	TGCGCCAGCAGTGTTAGCGGGGGCAGCGATGAGCAGTTCTTC	CASSVSGGSDEQFF
TRBD2	TRBV4-3	TRBJ2-3	few	TGCGCCAGCAGCCGTGAACTAGCGGGGGTCGGGTATACGCAGTATTTT	CASSRELAGVGYTQYF
TRBD2	TRBV18	TRBJ2-7	NA	TGTGCCAGCTCACCTCCAGCGGGAGGGGACTACGAGCAGTACTTC	CASSPPAGGDYEQYF
NA	TRBV2	TRBJ2-2	few	TGTGCCAGCAGTGAAGCCGGGCTTCCGACAGGCGACACCGGGGAGCTGTTTTTT	CASSEAGLPTGDTGELFF